Below, 2 T cell receptor beta chains from the same sample are listed, as sequenced in a study of blood T cells in healthy people across ages. Through a sample-barcoded 5' primer and a J-beta primer mix, a second PCR was run for 7 to 11 cycles. MiXCR was run by TCRdb on the 5' RACE reads, yielding one entry per CDR3 protein. The sample holds 750,000 to 950,000 distinct CDR3 sequences, 25% to 35% seen once. These data were also filed under a second study, of T cells of mothers and their children.

The sequencing input was blood. These receptors were collected from a woman aged 40 to 50 in good health.

V gene TRBV7-2 combines with J gene TRBJ1-4; D is possibly TRBD1 (5 bases). Trimming removed 5 bases at V and 7 bases at J, with 17 bases between. Germline values: CDR1 SGHTA, CDR2 FQGNSA. CDR3 length: 15 amino acids. Written as DNA, the CDR3 is TGTGCCAGCAGCCTCGGCGGGGCAGGAGGTGAAAAACTGTTTTTT. It is translated as CASSLGGAGGEKLFF.

V gene TRBV7-9 combines with J gene TRBJ2-7; D possibly matches TRBD1 or TRBD2 (5 bases each). Trimming pared 3 bases from V and 1 base from J, leaving 10 bases between. This CDR3 spans 14 amino acids. Germline V gives CDR1 SEHNR, CDR2 FQNEAQ (reference sequence). As DNA, the CDR3 is TGTGCCAGCAGCTTGGGGACCACTTCCTACGAGCAGTACTTC. Translation: CASSLGTTSYEQYF.